The 8 T cell receptor delta chains reported below all come from one sample, sequenced in a study of gamma delta lymphoproliferative disorders and STAT genes. TCRdb called clones anew from the multiplex PCR reads with CATT. Of 2,500 or so delta-chain clones in the sample, approximately 1.5% were seen once. The receptor sequences were amplified from genomic DNA of peripheral blood mononuclear cells. The sequencing input was blood. The receptors derive from a human donor in good health.

Only a few counts were recorded for this clone. The protein held in TCRdb is that of a much larger clone and does not match this DNA's translation at residue 8, likely because of a read error; the protein shown is translated from the DNA. This sequence joins TRDV1 and TRDJ1, with 13 bases matching TRDD3. This CDR3 has 25 residues. Germline CDR1 reads TSWWSYY; CDR2 reads QGS. V lost 1 base, J lost 0 bases, and 26 bases stayed unmatched. CDR3 sequence (DNA): TGTGCTCTTGGGGAACCGTTACCAACCCGTACTGGGGGATACGCGAAGAAGCTCTACACCGATAAACTCATCTTT. Translated, it gives CALGEPLPTRTGGYAKKLYTDKLIF.

Comment on this clone: The TCRdb protein comes from a much larger clone and disagrees with this DNA's translation at residue 7, likely due to a read error; the protein given here is derived from the DNA. The V and J genes are TRDV1 and TRDJ1; possible D gene TRDD3, 5 bases. The CDR3 spans 18 residues. Looked up from germline, CDR1 is TSWWSYY and CDR2 is QGS. V lost 0 bases and J 0 bases, leaving 17 bases between the germline ends. The DNA of the CDR3 is TGTGCTCTTGGGGAACTCGAGGGGACAATTCCCGACACCGATAAACTCATCTTT. Its protein product is CALGELEGTIPDTDKLIF.

Notes on this clone: For this DNA, TCRdb reports the protein of a much larger clone, which diverges at residue 17, most likely from a read error; the protein presented here is translated directly from the DNA. This CDR3 is CARTSYRNWGIRNTDKPIF. For the CDR3, the DNA is TGTGCCCGAACTTCCTACCGGAATTGGGGGATACGCAACACCGATAAACCCATCTTT. This chain joins TRDV3 and TRDJ1, with 11 bases that match TRDD3. This CDR3 comprises 19 residues. Germline CDR1 TVYSNPD, CDR2 GDNSRS (reference sequence).

This clone was picked up many times. It differs at one base from a far larger clone, so likely a read error. The chain carries TRDV1 and TRDJ1, with 13 positions matching TRDD3. Germline trimming cut 1 base from V and 4 bases from J; bases unmatched to any gene: 30. Germline V gives CDR1 TSWWSYY, CDR2 QGS. CDR3 length: 25 amino acids. As DNA, the CDR3 is TGTGCTCTTGGGGAACCGTTACTAACCCGTACTGGGGGATACGCGAAGAAGCTCTACATCGATAAACTCATCTTT. This gives the protein CALGEPLLTRTGGYAKKLYIDKLIF.

This clone appeared a few times. The protein TCRdb lists belongs to a much larger clone and differs from this DNA's translation at residue 15, which points to a read error; the protein shown is made from the DNA. The chain couples TRDV2 to TRDJ1; possible D gene TRDD3, 5 bases. This CDR3 contains 19 residues. Germline CDR1 and CDR2: GEAIGNYY and EKD. In nucleotides, the CDR3 is TGTGCCTGTGACGGGATCGTCCATCCTGAGGGAGAGTACACCAATAAACTCATCTTT. It specifies CACDGIVHPEGEYTNKLIF.

Comments on this clone: This is likely an artifact of a read error, given a far larger clone one base away. At the DNA level, this CDR3 is encoded by other sequences in the same sample as well. The genes are TRAV36/DV7 and TRDJ1; 8 bases fit TRDD3. CDR3 length equals 15 residues. V dropped 3 bases and J dropped 3; count of bases not matched to a gene: 10. From germline, CDR1 is VTNFRS and CDR2 LTSSGIE (reference sequence). CDR3 loop: CAVVYWGPRPDKLIF. The CDR3 DNA reads TGTGCTGTGGTGTACTGGGGGCCTCGCCCCGATAAACTCATCTTT.

This clone was detected only a few times. TCRdb shows a much larger clone's protein in place of this DNA's translation, and the two differ at residue 10, likely through a read error; the protein shown is translated from the DNA. V is TRDV2 and J is TRDJ1, with TRDD3 identical over 7 bases. From germline, CDR1 is GEAIGNYY and CDR2 EKD. This CDR3 comprises 16 residues. The junction had 15 bases not matched to a gene; V was cut back by 0 bases and J by 9 bases. DNA for the CDR3: TGTGCCTGTGACACCGTGGTTGGGGGGATGCGCAGGGAACTCATCTTT. Its protein is CACDTVVGGMRRELIF.

This clone was picked up a small number of times. A far more abundant clone sits one base away, making this likely a read error. Other DNA sequences of this sample code for an identical CDR3. The chain uses TRDV1 and TRDJ1; 11 bases line up with TRDD3. The CDR3 spans 24 residues. In germline, CDR1 is TSWWSYY, CDR2 QGS. The CDR3 region is CALGELLFYALSGGYAVYTDKLIF. The CDR3 DNA sequence: TGTGCTCTTGGGGAACTATTGTTCTACGCACTTAGTGGGGGATACGCAGTGTACACCGATAAGCTCATCTTT.